A single sample is the source of the 22 T cell receptor beta chains below, sequenced in a study of OX40 agonist ivuxolimab in advanced cancers. Only in-frame clones appear in the TCRdb table, and some are missing; sequencing was by immunoSEQ multiplex PCR. The sample carries 90,000 to 100,000 clones, 80% to 90% recorded once. The input for sequencing was CD4+ or CD8+ T cells sorted from blood, taken in a trial of the OX40 agonist ivuxolimab. The source of these receptors is an adult with an advanced solid tumor such as melanoma, head and neck, liver or kidney cancer.

The rearrangement links TRBV5-1 to TRBJ2-3, with TRBD2 matching 7 bases. Germline V gene lookup returns CDR1 SGHRS and CDR2 YFSETQ. Trimming removed 8 bases from V and 1 base from J; junction bases left unmatched: 7. The CDR3 totals 14 residues. CDR3 amino acids: CASRLSGGTDTQYF. CDR3 DNA: TGCGCCAGTCGACTCAGCGGGGGCACAGATACGCAGTATTTT.

J is TRBJ1-6 and V is TRBV5-1, with a weak D call TRBD1 (6 bases). The V gene's germline CDR1 is SGHRS and CDR2 YFSETQ. Between the trimmed V and J ends, which lost 5 bases and 9 bases, there was a span of 12 bases. The CDR3 covers 13 residues. CDR3 DNA: TGCGCCAGCAGGTCGGGACAATCTTCACCCCTCCACTTT. Protein sequence: CASRSGQSSPLHF.

This chain links TRBV27 with TRBJ1-6; weak D call: TRBD1 (6 bases). V lost 6 bases and J 9 bases, leaving 12 bases between the germline ends. Looked up from germline, CDR1 is MNHEY and CDR2 is SMNVEV (reference sequence). CDR3 length: 13 residues. The CDR3 protein is CASSRGSGSPLHF. The CDR3, as DNA: TGTGCCAGCAGCAGGGGTTCGGGTTCACCCCTCCACTTT.

This clone was counted between two and nine times. V and J are TRBV6-5 and TRBJ2-2; maybe TRBD2 (6 bases). V shed 4 bases and J shed 0 bases, with 9 bases lying between them. Germline V gene lookup returns CDR1 MNHEY and CDR2 SVGAGI. This CDR3 has 15 residues. CDR3 region: CASSWGLANTGELFF. The CDR3, as DNA: TGTGCCAGCAGTTGGGGACTTGCGAACACCGGGGAGCTGTTTTTT.

This clone was counted a single time. The rearrangement links TRBV7-2 to TRBJ2-7; 12 bases are a match to TRBD1. Germline V gene sequence: CDR1 SGHTA, CDR2 FQGNSA. Germline trimming cut 5 bases from V and 6 bases from J; bases unmatched to any gene: 14. This CDR3 has 17 residues. The CDR3 DNA sequence: TGTGCCAGCAGCCCCTGGGACAGGGGGCCAACGTCGGGCGAGCAGTACTTC. Protein: CASSPWDRGPTSGEQYF. The complete variable domain, with remaining parts taken from reference TRBV7-2 and TRBJ2-7, reads GAGVSQSPSNKVTEKGKDVELRCDPISGHTALYWYRQSLGQGLEFLIYFQGNSAPDKSGLPSDRFSAERTGGSVSTLTIQRTQQEDSAVYLCASSPWDRGPTSGEQYFGPGTRLTVT.

V and J are TRBV30 and TRBJ1-2, with 11 bases aligning to TRBD1. CDR1 and CDR2 from the germline V gene are GTSNPN and SVGIG (reference sequence). The CDR3 length is 16 residues. V was clipped by 3 bases and J by 5 bases; unmatched bases: 11. The CDR3 DNA sequence: TGTGCCTGGAGCCGCGGACAGGGGGCCCCCCTATATGGCTACACCTTC. Its translation is CAWSRGQGAPLYGYTF.

V and J are TRBV7-2 and TRBJ1-1; tentatively, D is TRBD1 (5 bases). Trimming stripped 4 bases from V and 8 bases from J, with 14 bases between. The germline CDR1 and CDR2 sequences are SGHTA and FQGNSA. CDR3 size: 13 residues. The CDR3 DNA reads as TGTGCCAGCAGCTCCCTCGCAGGGAGCGAAGCTTTCTTT. It codes for CASSSLAGSEAFF.

This chain connects TRBV5-5 to TRBJ1-1; TRBD1 might be the D (6 bases). Germline V gene sequence: CDR1 SGHKS, CDR2 YYEKEE (reference sequence). With 4 bases removed from V and 5 bases from J, the gap between germline ends came to 18 bases. The CDR3 has 15 amino acids. The CDR3 region has the DNA TGTGCCAGCAGCGCGAGCTTAGGGGGATTGACTGAAGCTTTCTTT. It encodes CASSASLGGLTEAFF.

This chain links TRBV18 with TRBJ2-7; 8 bases line up with TRBD2. The V segment lost 6 bases and the J segment 6 bases; nucleotides outside the gene matches: 10. CDR3 length: 14 amino acids. Germline values: CDR1 KGHSH, CDR2 LQKENI. The CDR3 coding sequence is TGTGCCAGCTCGGATCAGCGGGGGCGCGCCGAGCAGTACTTC. Translation: CASSDQRGRAEQYF.

This clone was picked up one time. V usage is TRBV18 and J usage is TRBJ1-2, with D maybe TRBD1 (6 bases). CDR1 is KGHSH, CDR2 LQKENI, per germline. The V end lost 2 bases, the J end lost 2 bases, and 9 bases lay between the germline ends. The CDR3 loop spans 14 amino acids. Here the CDR3 DNA reads TGTGCCAGCTCACCAGCCAGGGGAAACTATGGCTACACCTTC. The encoded protein is CASSPARGNYGYTF. The full variable domain, completed using reference TRBV18 and TRBJ1-2, is NAGVMQNPRHLVRRRGQEARLRCSPMKGHSHVYWYRQLPEEGLKFMVYLQKENIIDESGMPKERFSAEFPKEGPSILRIQQVVRGDSAAYFCASSPARGNYGYTFGSGTRLTVV.

The V gene is TRBV11-1, the J gene TRBJ1-1, with D tentatively TRBD1 (5 bases). CDR3 length: 13 residues. V shed 0 bases and J shed 7 bases, with 9 bases lying between them. CDR1 is SGHAT and CDR2 is FQDESV in the germline V gene (reference sequence). The CDR3 here is CASSLARQGEAFF. CDR3 coding DNA: TGTGCCAGCAGCTTAGCGCGGCAGGGTGAAGCTTTCTTT. The full variable domain, rest sourced from reference TRBV11-1 and TRBJ1-1, is EAEVAQSPRYKITEKSQAVAFWCDPISGHATLYWYRQILGQGPELLVQFQDESVVDDSQLPKDRFSAERLKGVDSTLKIQPAELGDSAMYLCASSLARQGEAFFGQGTRLTVV.

The rearrangement joins TRBV30 to TRBJ1-5, with TRBD1 matching 7 bases. CDR1 GTSNPN and CDR2 SVGIG come from the germline V gene (reference sequence). The junction had 12 bases not matched to a gene; V was cut back by 4 bases and J by 0 bases. The CDR3 spans 17 residues. CDR3 bases: TGTGCCTGGAATGAAGACAGGGTAGGAGGTAGCAATCAGCCCCAGCATTTT. Translation: CAWNEDRVGGSNQPQHF.

The gene calls are TRBV27 and TRBJ2-2, with D hard to call. V lost 2 bases to trimming and J lost 7 bases, with 11 bases between them. CDR1 MNHEY and CDR2 SMNVEV come from the germline V gene (reference sequence). CDR3 size: 14 residues. The CDR3 sequence is CASSLRRFVGELFF. CDR3 nucleotides: TGTGCCAGCAGTTTAAGACGTTTTGTCGGGGAGCTGTTTTTT.

This chain uses TRBV7-6 with TRBJ2-7; D gene ambiguous. The CDR3 has 11 amino acids. Trimming shortened V by 3 bases and J by 3 bases, and 3 bases separated the two germline ends. Germline values: CDR1 SGHVS, CDR2 FNYEAQ. CDR3 coding DNA: TGTGCCAGCAGCTTGAACTACGAGCAGTACTTC. Its translation: CASSLNYEQYF.

The chain is built from TRBV6-5 and TRBJ1-2; 8 bases align to TRBD1. The CDR3 is 14 amino acids. The V gene's germline CDR1 is MNHEY and CDR2 SVGAGI. V lost 4 bases, J lost 0 bases, and 1 base stayed unmatched. The CDR3 DNA sequence: TGTGCCAGCAGTTCGACAGGGGCTAACTATGGCTACACCTTC. It yields the protein CASSSTGANYGYTF.

This chain connects TRBV5-5 to TRBJ2-3, with D possibly TRBD2 on 5 matching bases. V lost 2 bases and J 6 bases, leaving 7 bases between the germline ends. This CDR3 region has 12 residues. CDR1 and CDR2 (germline): SGHKS, YYEKEE (reference sequence). The CDR3 here is CASSFGGDTQYF. The CDR3 DNA is TGTGCCAGCAGCTTCGGCGGGGATACGCAGTATTTT.

The chain links TRBV28 to TRBJ1-6; D call uncertain. The CDR3 length is 11 residues. Looked up from germline, CDR1 is MDHEN and CDR2 is SYDVKM. V was shortened by 4 bases and J by 17 bases, with 12 bases between the two germline ends. The CDR3: CASSSYLGVHF. The DNA of the CDR3 is TGTGCCAGCAGTTCCTATCTTGGGGTCCACTTT.

The J gene is TRBJ2-1, the V gene TRBV27; 10 nucleotides line up with TRBD2. There are 16 residues in the CDR3. With V trimmed by 5 bases and J by 8 bases, 12 bases remained unmatched. The germline gives CDR1 MNHEY, CDR2 SMNVEV (reference sequence). In DNA, the CDR3 is TGTGCCAGCAGTCCCCGGGTTAGCGGGGGGATGGATGAGCAGTTCTTC. This sequence encodes CASSPRVSGGMDEQFF.

This chain links TRBV7-3 with TRBJ1-6; 7 bases are shared with TRBD1. From germline, CDR1 is SGHTA and CDR2 FQGTGA. CDR3 size: 16 residues. Trimming at V came to 5 bases and at J to 7 bases, leaving 11 bases not matched to a gene. CDR3 bases: TGTGCCAGCAGCCCGAACCAGCCAGGGGGAAATTCACCCCTCCACTTT. Residues: CASSPNQPGGNSPLHF.

The chain couples TRBV5-1 to TRBJ1-1; D unclear. Trimming shortened V by 0 bases and J by 1 base, and 13 bases separated the two germline ends. Looked up from germline, CDR1 is SGHRS and CDR2 is YFSETQ. The CDR3 runs 16 residues. Here the CDR3 reads CASSLGSGITNTEAFF. In nucleotides, the CDR3 is TGCGCCAGCAGCTTGGGCTCCGGGATCACGAACACTGAAGCTTTCTTT. The full variable domain, rest sourced from reference TRBV5-1 and TRBJ1-1, is KAGVTQTPRYLIKTRGQQVTLSCSPISGHRSVSWYQQTPGQGLQFLFEYFSETQRNKGNFPGRFSGRQFSNSRSEMNVSTLELGDSALYLCASSLGSGITNTEAFFGQGTRLTVV.

The rearrangement uses TRBV11-2 and TRBJ1-2; D uncertain. CDR3 size: 13 residues. V lost 4 bases and J 2 bases, leaving 8 bases between the germline ends. Germline CDR1 is SGHAT and CDR2 is FQNNGV. This chain's CDR3 is CASSSHDNYGYTF. Written as DNA, the CDR3 is TGTGCCAGCAGCTCCCACGACAACTATGGCTACACCTTC.

Here the CDR3 DNA reads TGTGCCAGCAGCTTAGGCCTAGCGCTGTCTGATACGCAGTATTTT. Its protein product is CASSLGLALSDTQYF. The V call is TRBV7-2, the J call TRBJ2-3; D may be TRBD2 (6 bases). Per germline, CDR1 SGHTA and CDR2 FQGNSA. The CDR3 sequence is 15 residues long. V shed 1 base and J shed 6 bases, with 14 bases lying between them.